The 17 T cell receptor beta chains reported below all come from one sample, sequenced in a study of blood T cell repertoires in COVID-19. Clones were read by immunoSEQ multiplex PCR, and TCRdb kept only the in-frame ones, dropping some. The sample holds 130,000 to 150,000 clones, 88% seen once. Sequenced sample: peripheral blood. Receptors were obtained from a man in his fifties or sixties with active or convalescent COVID-19.

V usage is TRBV3-1 (or the pseudogene TRBV3-2) and J usage is TRBJ2-7, with TRBD1 matching 12 bases. CDR1 and CDR2 from the germline V gene are LGHDT and YNNKEL (reference sequence). The CDR3 spans 15 residues. V shed 4 bases, J shed 2 bases, and the junction held 3 bases outside the gene matches. The CDR3 spells CASSLGTGGPYEQYF. In DNA form, the CDR3 reads TGTGCCAGCAGCCTTGGGACAGGGGGCCCCTACGAGCAGTACTTC.

The rearrangement uses TRBV3-1 (or the pseudogene TRBV3-2) and TRBJ1-1, with D unresolved. V was cut by 2 bases and J by 0 bases, with 4 bases left in between. The CDR3 covers 13 residues. Germline V CDR1 and CDR2: LGHDT, YNNKEL (reference sequence). For the CDR3, the DNA is TGTGCCAGCAGCCAACTTATGAACACTGAAGCTTTCTTT. Its translation is CASSQLMNTEAFF.

This clone appeared many times. An end of the junction differs from the germline gene, which may be a read error. The chain links TRBV5-1 to TRBJ2-7; 7 bases are a match to TRBD1. Germline V lookup: CDR1 SGHRS, CDR2 YFSETQ. The CDR3 has 17 amino acids. The CDR3 coding sequence is TGCGCCAGCAGCCCAACCCGACAGGGCGCCGGAACCAGGGAGCGGTACTTC. It specifies CASSPTRQGAGTRERYF.

The chain uses TRBV4-1 and TRBJ2-1; 10 nucleotides agree with TRBD1. Germline V CDR1 and CDR2: MGHRA, YSYEKL. The CDR3 is 17 residues long. With 2 bases clipped from V and 9 bases from J, the junction kept 13 bases outside the gene matches. The CDR3 region has the DNA TGCGCCAGCAGCCAAATTTTTGGACAGGGGGTCTTAAGTGAGCAGTTCTTC. Translated: CASSQIFGQGVLSEQFF.

This chain joins TRBV5-1 and TRBJ2-7; 9 bases are a match to TRBD1. Germline-derived CDR1 and CDR2 are SGHRS and YFSETQ. The CDR3 consists of 16 residues. The ends lost 5 bases at V and 0 bases at J; junction bases unmatched: 9. This CDR3 reads CASRPTTGGVSYEQYF. CDR3 in DNA: TGCGCCAGCAGGCCGACCACAGGGGGCGTCTCCTACGAGCAGTACTTC.

The V gene is TRBV6-6, the J gene TRBJ1-1; 7 bases line up with TRBD1. The CDR3 is made up of 14 amino acids. V lost 5 bases and J lost 8; bases outside the gene matches: 11. The germline V gene has CDR1 MNHNY and CDR2 SVGAGI (reference sequence). In DNA form, the CDR3 reads TGTGCCAGCAGTGAGACAGGGAATTCCCTCGAAGCTTTCTTT. Encoded protein: CASSETGNSLEAFF.

V and J are TRBV9 and TRBJ1-4; D uncertain. This CDR3 comprises 14 residues. Per germline, CDR1 SGDLS and CDR2 YYNGEE. Deletions cut 2 bases from V and 5 bases from J, with 10 bases between. The CDR3 here is CASSVGLRNEKLFF. DNA of the CDR3: TGTGCCAGCAGCGTGGGCTTACGGAATGAAAAACTGTTTTTT.

This chain uses TRBV5-5 with TRBJ2-5; 8 nucleotides align to TRBD1. The V gene's germline CDR1 is SGHKS and CDR2 YYEKEE (reference sequence). The CDR3 is made up of 15 amino acids. The trim removed 4 bases at V and 1 base at J, leaving 6 bases unmatched. CDR3: CASSPWDRPQETQYF. CDR3 sequence (DNA): TGTGCCAGCAGCCCTTGGGACAGGCCCCAAGAGACCCAGTACTTC.

The V and J genes are TRBV4-1 and TRBJ2-1, with 8 bases identical to TRBD2. This CDR3 region has 16 residues. Germline loops: CDR1 MGHRA, CDR2 YSYEKL. The V gene end was trimmed by 0 bases and the J gene end by 7 bases; junction bases not matched to a gene: 8. The CDR3 sequence: CASSQDHSGTLNEQFF. The CDR3 DNA reads as TGCGCCAGCAGCCAAGATCATAGCGGGACTCTGAATGAGCAGTTCTTC.

This chain's CDR3 is CASSQDMRLNQPQHF. The CDR3 coding sequence is TGCGCCAGCAGCCAAGATATGCGGCTGAATCAGCCCCAGCATTTT. V and J are TRBV4-3 and TRBJ1-5; D remains ambiguous. This CDR3 is 15 amino acids long. Trimming took off 0 bases at V and 4 bases at J, with 10 bases between the two ends. From germline, CDR1 is LGHNA and CDR2 YSLEER.

The CDR3 DNA sequence: TGTGCCAGCAGCCCAATTGGGACAGGGAACACTGAAGCTTTCTTT. Encoded protein: CASSPIGTGNTEAFF. The chain recombines TRBV11-2 with TRBJ1-1, with TRBD1 matching 8 bases. The CDR3 extends over 15 amino acids. Looked up from germline, CDR1 is SGHAT and CDR2 is FQNNGV. Trimming cost V 5 bases and J 1 base; bases outside gene matches: 6. The whole variable domain, filled in from reference TRBV11-2 and TRBJ1-1, reads EAGVAQSPRYKIIEKRQSVAFWCNPISGHATLYWYQQILGQGPKLLIQFQNNGVVDDSQLPKDRFSAERLKGVDSTLKIQPAKLEDSAVYLCASSPIGTGNTEAFFGQGTRLTVV.

A few counts support this clone. V is TRBV9 and J is TRBJ1-2; TRBD1 is a possible D gene (6 bases). The V end was cut by 5 bases, the J end by 4 bases, with 15 bases between. The CDR3 spans 14 residues. Germline values: CDR1 SGDLS, CDR2 YYNGEE. The CDR3 coding sequence is TGTGCCAGCAGGGATGGACAGTTCCCCTATGGCTACACCTTC. It specifies CASRDGQFPYGYTF.

This clone appeared a single time. The V gene is TRBV24-1, the J gene TRBJ2-1; 10 bases are shared with TRBD2. Per the germline V gene, CDR1 is KGHDR and CDR2 is SFDVKD. CDR3 size: 16 residues. V lost 4 bases, J lost 6 bases, and 8 bases stayed unmatched. The CDR3 sequence is CATSEALAGVGNEQFF. The CDR3 DNA follows: TGTGCCACCAGTGAGGCCCTAGCGGGAGTGGGCAATGAGCAGTTCTTC.

This chain joins TRBV27 and TRBJ2-2, with D perhaps matching TRBD1 (5 bases). Germline loops: CDR1 MNHEY, CDR2 SMNVEV (reference sequence). This CDR3 is 16 amino acids long. The ends were cut back, 1 base at V and 5 bases at J, with 14 bases in the middle. DNA for the CDR3: TGTGCCAGCAGTTTATGGAGCCAGGGAATTACCGGGGAGCTGTTTTTT. This gives the protein CASSLWSQGITGELFF.

The chain uses TRBV18 and TRBJ2-1, with D perhaps TRBD1 (6 bases). Germline values: CDR1 KGHSH, CDR2 LQKENI. CDR3 length: 12 amino acids. V lost 5 bases and J lost 11, with 13 bases in between. CDR3 coding DNA: TGTGCCAGCTCATTAGATCAGGGGAAGCAGTTCTTC. This gives the protein CASSLDQGKQFF.

The V call is TRBV27, the J call TRBJ2-7; D perhaps matches TRBD1 (6 bases). V was clipped by 6 bases and J by 3 bases, with 12 bases between them. Germline CDR1 reads MNHEY; CDR2 reads SMNVEV (reference sequence). The CDR3 is 13 residues long. This chain's CDR3 is CASRRIQGYEQYF. The DNA for the CDR3 is TGTGCCAGCAGGCGTATACAGGGCTACGAGCAGTACTTC.

This sequence joins TRBV29-1 and TRBJ2-1; 7 nucleotides line up with TRBD1. The CDR3 has 14 residues. Germline V gene data show CDR1 as SQVTM and CDR2 as ANQGSEA. V was pared by 7 bases and J by 4 bases, with 10 bases of the junction left unmatched. In DNA, the CDR3 is TGCAGCGCCTTAGGGGACAGCCGATACAATGAGCAGTTCTTC. This codes for CSALGDSRYNEQFF.